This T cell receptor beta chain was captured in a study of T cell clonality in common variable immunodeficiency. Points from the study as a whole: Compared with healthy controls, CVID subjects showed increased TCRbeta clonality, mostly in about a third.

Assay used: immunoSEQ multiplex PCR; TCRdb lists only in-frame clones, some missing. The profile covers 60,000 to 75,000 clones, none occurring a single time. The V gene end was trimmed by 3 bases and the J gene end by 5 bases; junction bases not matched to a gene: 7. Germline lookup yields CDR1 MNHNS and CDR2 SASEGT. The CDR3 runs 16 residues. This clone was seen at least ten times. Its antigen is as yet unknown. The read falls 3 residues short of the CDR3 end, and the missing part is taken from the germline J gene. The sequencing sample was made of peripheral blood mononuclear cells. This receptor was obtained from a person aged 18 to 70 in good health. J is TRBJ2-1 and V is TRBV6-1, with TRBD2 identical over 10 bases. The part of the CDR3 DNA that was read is TGTGCCAGCAGTGATCCCGGACTAGCGGCAAACAATGAG. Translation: CASSDPGLAANNE. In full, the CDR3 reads CASSDPGLAANNEQFF.